Shown below are 18 T cell receptor beta chains from a single sample sequenced in a study of shared clonotypes between healthy human individuals. The table came from immunoSEQ multiplex PCR; TCRdb's copy has only in-frame clones and leaves some out. Altogether around 180,000 clones are present, roughly 93% being singletons, with the ten largest covering roughly 0.07%. Material for sequencing was naive CD4+ T cells sorted from blood. Regarding subset: CD45RA+ positively selected. These TCRs come from a woman aged 25 to 39 in good health.

The J gene is TRBJ1-2, the V gene TRBV30; weak D call: TRBD1 (6 bases). This CDR3 has 13 amino acids. With 2 bases removed from V and 3 bases from J, the gap between germline ends came to 10 bases. Per the germline V gene, CDR1 is GTSNPN and CDR2 is SVGIG (reference sequence). The DNA of the CDR3 is TGTGCCTGGAGTACGACAGGCTACTATGGCTACACCTTC. Translated: CAWSTTGYYGYTF.

V usage is TRBV10-2 and J usage is TRBJ2-2; possible D gene TRBD2, 5 bases. CDR3 length: 14 amino acids. The germline V and J ends were trimmed by 2 bases and 5 bases, with 9 bases remaining between them. Germline V gene data show CDR1 as WSHSY and CDR2 as SAAADI. CDR3 bases: TGCGCCAGCAGTGAGCCAGCGGAGACCGGGGAGCTGTTTTTT. Its translation is CASSEPAETGELFF.

The gene calls are TRBV10-1 and TRBJ2-5; tentatively, D is TRBD2 (6 bases). The J call may be incorrect, as the DNA end agrees better with TRBJ2-7. This CDR3 has 13 residues. Germline CDR1 reads WNHNN; CDR2 reads SYGVQD (reference sequence). CDR3 bases: TGCGCCAGCAGTGTGTCGGGAGCGACCGAGCAGTACTTC. It codes for CASSVSGATEQYF.

This rearrangement joins TRBV27 to TRBJ2-3; D is unclear. Trimming took off 2 bases at V and 2 bases at J, with 8 bases between the two ends. The CDR3 has 14 amino acids. The germline CDR1 and CDR2 sequences are MNHEY and SMNVEV (reference sequence). The CDR3 loop is CASSLADNTDTQYF. CDR3 nucleotides: TGTGCCAGCAGTTTAGCCGACAACACAGATACGCAGTATTTT.

The genes are TRBV4-1 and TRBJ1-3, with D perhaps matching TRBD1 (6 bases). V was clipped by 5 bases and J by 2 bases, with 13 bases between them. The CDR3 has 15 amino acids. Per germline, CDR1 MGHRA and CDR2 YSYEKL. CDR3 residues: CASSVRTGPGNTIYF. The DNA of the CDR3 is TGCGCCAGCAGCGTTCGAACAGGGCCTGGAAACACCATATATTTT.

The chain combines TRBV5-1 with TRBJ1-5; the match to TRBD1 covers 10 bases. The CDR3 covers 15 residues. Germline V CDR1 and CDR2: SGHRS, YFSETQ. Trimming at V came to 3 bases and at J to 4 bases, leaving 4 bases not matched to a gene. The DNA of the CDR3 is TGCGCCAGCAGCTCAGGACAGGGGGAGAATCAGCCCCAGCATTTT. It encodes CASSSGQGENQPQHF.

The chain employs TRBV28 and TRBJ1-1, with D perhaps TRBD1 (5 bases). The V end lost 6 bases, the J end lost 3 bases, and 8 bases lay between the germline ends. Germline CDR1 is MDHEN and CDR2 is SYDVKM. The CDR3 consists of 12 residues. The CDR3 region is CASSRGDTEAFF. The CDR3 DNA reads TGTGCCAGCAGCCGAGGGGACACTGAAGCTTTCTTT.

The chain couples TRBV28 to TRBJ1-2; 7 bases line up with TRBD1. J gave up 7 bases and V 6 bases, and 14 bases lay outside the gene matches. Germline V lookup: CDR1 MDHEN, CDR2 SYDVKM. The CDR3 is made up of 15 amino acids. CDR3 in DNA: TGTGCCAGCAGGTGGGCCACAGGGGACATACGTGGCTACACCTTC. It codes for CASRWATGDIRGYTF.

This chain links TRBV5-1 with TRBJ2-7; 8 positions match TRBD2. Germline loops: CDR1 SGHRS, CDR2 YFSETQ. The J segment lost 6 bases and the V segment lost 4 bases, leaving 9 bases of the junction unmatched. CDR3 length: 14 amino acids. The CDR3: CASSDGRASGEQYF. CDR3 in DNA: TGCGCCAGCAGCGACGGGAGGGCTTCGGGCGAGCAGTACTTC.

The chain combines TRBV14 with TRBJ2-7; D gene uncertain. The germline V and J ends were trimmed by 2 bases and 2 bases, with 4 bases remaining between them. The V gene's germline CDR1 is SGHDN and CDR2 FVKESK. CDR3 length: 12 amino acids. The CDR3 here is CASSQSAYEQYF. For the CDR3, the DNA is TGTGCCAGCAGCCAATCTGCCTACGAGCAGTACTTC. Supplemented by reference TRBV14 and TRBJ2-7, the full variable domain reads EAGVTQFPSHSVIEKGQTVTLRCDPISGHDNLYWYRRVMGKEIKFLLHFVKESKQDESGMPNNRFLAERTGGTYSTLKVQPAELEDSGVYFCASSQSAYEQYFGPGTRLTVT.

The chain recombines TRBV27 with TRBJ1-4, with D unresolved. Trimming pared 0 bases from V and 5 bases from J, leaving 7 bases between. The CDR3 extends over 14 amino acids. Germline lookup yields CDR1 MNHEY and CDR2 SMNVEV (reference sequence). CDR3 sequence reads: CASSLSRQNEKLFF. The CDR3 nucleotides read TGTGCCAGCAGTTTATCGCGGCAGAATGAAAAACTGTTTTTT. The variable domain in full, completed from reference TRBV27 and TRBJ1-4, reads EAQVTQNPRYLITVTGKKLTVTCSQNMNHEYMSWYRQDPGLGLRQIYYSMNVEVTDKGDVPEGYKVSRKEKRNFPLILESPSPNQTSLYFCASSLSRQNEKLFFGSGTQLSVL.

This clone showed up just once. Other DNA sequences from this sample encode an identical CDR3 as well. The V gene is TRBV28, the J gene TRBJ1-1, with D tentatively TRBD1 (6 bases). Germline CDR1 reads MDHEN; CDR2 reads SYDVKM. Trimming left V 6 bases short and J 0 bases short, with 14 bases between. CDR3 length: 15 amino acids. This CDR3 reads CASSPRTVMNTEAFF. In DNA, the CDR3 is TGTGCCAGCAGCCCTAGGACAGTCATGAACACTGAAGCTTTCTTT.

This chain connects TRBV5-4 to TRBJ2-3; D unclear. Per the germline V gene, CDR1 is SGHNT and CDR2 is YYREEE (reference sequence). Trimming took 2 bases from V and 2 from J, leaving 3 bases between them. This CDR3 is 12 amino acids long. The CDR3 DNA is TGTGCCAGCAGCTTCCCCACAGATACGCAGTATTTT. This codes for CASSFPTDTQYF.

The V call is TRBV7-9, the J call TRBJ2-1; maybe TRBD1 (5 bases). Trimming left V 7 bases short and J 9 bases short, with 16 bases between. This CDR3 comprises 13 residues. Germline V gives CDR1 SEHNR, CDR2 FQNEAQ (reference sequence). The CDR3 reads CASILLGEFEQFF. DNA of the CDR3: TGTGCCAGCATTTTATTAGGGGAATTTGAGCAGTTCTTC.

This chain joins TRBV4-1 and TRBJ2-5; the match to TRBD1 covers 11 bases. The J call may be wrong; the DNA end is better matched by TRBJ2-7. Germline lookup yields CDR1 MGHRA and CDR2 YSYEKL. CDR3 length equals 18 residues. Here the CDR3 DNA reads TGCGCCAGCAGCCTTGTTCATTCCGGGACAGGGGGTTCCTACGAGCAGTACTTC. This encodes CASSLVHSGTGGSYEQYF.

This chain connects TRBV18 to TRBJ1-1, with a tentative D call TRBD1 (5 bases). Germline CDR1 and CDR2: KGHSH and LQKENI. The CDR3 runs 15 residues. V was pared by 5 bases and J by 2 bases, with 15 bases between. CDR3 sequence (DNA): TGTGCCAGCTCATCTTTAGACAGCTATAACACTGAAGCTTTCTTT. It specifies CASSSLDSYNTEAFF.

This sequence joins TRBV19 and TRBJ1-5, with a weak D call TRBD1 (5 bases). The CDR3 covers 14 residues. Trimming left V 4 bases short and J 7 bases short, with 14 bases between. Germline-derived CDR1 and CDR2 are LNHDA and SQIVND (reference sequence). The CDR3 sequence: CASSTYQGDQPQHF. The CDR3, as DNA: TGTGCCAGTAGTACCTACCAGGGTGACCAGCCCCAGCATTTT.

The genes are TRBV5-1 and TRBJ2-5; D is undetermined. The J call is doubtful: the DNA matches TRBJ2-7 better. CDR1 and CDR2 from the germline V gene are SGHRS and YFSETQ. The CDR3 is 14 amino acids. The CDR3 DNA is TGCGCCAGCAGCCTCCTACCGGTTGCGGACGAGCAGTACTTC. Translated: CASSLLPVADEQYF.